Following are 30 T cell receptor beta chains from one sample sequenced in a study of OX40 agonist ivuxolimab in advanced cancers. Profiled with immunoSEQ multiplex PCR; TCRdb holds only in-frame clones, not every one. This sample carries about 43,000 clones, more than 80% of them seen once, and the ten largest clones take 4% to 4.5%. Source: CD4+ or CD8+ T cells sorted from blood, taken in a trial of the OX40 agonist ivuxolimab. These TCRs come from an adult with an advanced solid tumor such as melanoma, head and neck, liver or kidney cancer.

The chain links TRBV10-3 to TRBJ1-6, with a possible D match to TRBD1 (5 bases). The CDR3 is 14 residues long. From germline, CDR1 is ENHRY and CDR2 SYGVKD. V was clipped by 3 bases and J by 6 bases, with 9 bases between them. The CDR3 here is CAISDQGVNSPLHF. In nucleotides, the CDR3 is TGTGCCATCAGTGACCAGGGTGTTAATTCACCCCTCCACTTT.

V is TRBV28 and J is TRBJ1-2; D not resolved. This CDR3 has 12 residues. Trimming removed 3 bases at V and 4 bases at J, with 6 bases between. The germline V gene encodes CDR1 MDHEN and CDR2 SYDVKM. The CDR3 is CASSLGTYGYTF. The CDR3 region has the DNA TGTGCCAGCAGTTTGGGAACCTATGGCTACACCTTC.

V gene TRBV4-3 combines with J gene TRBJ2-4; 7 bases line up with TRBD2. The CDR3 contains 15 residues. Looked up from germline, CDR1 is LGHNA and CDR2 is YSLEER. The J segment lost 8 bases and the V segment lost 0 bases, leaving 7 bases of the junction unmatched. As DNA, the CDR3 is TGCGCCAGCAGCCAAGAGGGGAGGGAGGCGGACATTCAGTACTTC. Translating it yields CASSQEGREADIQYF.

This clone was seen only once. This chain links TRBV11-2 with TRBJ2-1; D is perhaps TRBD2 (5 bases). This CDR3 region has 13 residues. Germline loops: CDR1 SGHAT, CDR2 FQNNGV. V was trimmed by 5 bases and J by 6 bases, leaving 11 bases between them. The CDR3 DNA follows: TGTGCCAGCAGCCTAAGGGCGGGCAATGAGCAGTTCTTC. Protein sequence: CASSLRAGNEQFF.

The V call is TRBV6-5, the J call TRBJ2-1; D remains unclear. Trimming took 6 bases from V and 7 from J, leaving 10 bases between them. The CDR3 has 12 residues. CDR1 is MNHEY, CDR2 SVGAGI, per germline. The DNA for the CDR3 is TGTGCCAGCAGGACTGGTAGGAATGAGCAGTTCTTC. Protein product: CASRTGRNEQFF.

The chain recombines TRBV7-9 with TRBJ2-7; 9 bases align to TRBD1. CDR1 and CDR2 from the germline V gene are SEHNR and FQNEAQ (reference sequence). The CDR3 is 14 amino acids. The V gene end was trimmed by 5 bases and the J gene end by 7 bases; junction bases not matched to a gene: 9. The CDR3 DNA reads TGTGCCAGCAGCCCGAGGACAGGGGCAGGAGAGCAGTACTTC. Translating gives CASSPRTGAGEQYF.

Turning to this clone: Sequence at one end of the junction differs from germline and may be a read error. This chain connects TRBV5-1 to TRBJ2-3; 7 nucleotides align to TRBD2. The CDR3 consists of 11 residues. Looked up from germline, CDR1 is SGHRS and CDR2 is YFSETQ. The CDR3, as DNA: TGCGCCAGCGGGAGGGCAGAGACGCAGTATTTT. This translates into CASGRAETQYF.

The V and J genes are TRBV2 and TRBJ2-5; D is ambiguous. Germline V CDR1 and CDR2: SNHLY, FYNNEI. This CDR3 comprises 12 residues. V gave up 9 bases and J gave up 5 bases, with 13 bases separating them. CDR3 residues: CASLLVGETQYF. CDR3 bases: TGTGCCAGTTTGCTAGTAGGGGAGACCCAGTACTTC.

The V and J genes are TRBV28 and TRBJ2-7; the D is unclear. Germline CDR1 reads MDHEN; CDR2 reads SYDVKM. The CDR3 length is 11 residues. V dropped 4 bases and J dropped 3 bases, with 4 bases sitting between them. The CDR3 here is CASSWSYEQYF. The CDR3 DNA sequence: TGTGCCAGCAGTTGGAGCTACGAGCAGTACTTC. Full variable domain (outside the CDR3, taken from reference TRBV28 and TRBJ2-7): DVKVTQSSRYLVKRTGEKVFLECVQDMDHENMFWYRQDPGLGLRLIYFSYDVKMKEKGDIPEGYSVSREKKERFSLILESASTNQTSMYLCASSWSYEQYFGPGTRLTVT.

This clone is a singleton in its sample. The rearrangement links TRBV5-1 to TRBJ2-6, with 9 bases fitting TRBD1. After removal of 0 bases from V and 1 base from J, the junction contained 11 bases not matched to a gene. From germline, CDR1 is SGHRS and CDR2 YFSETQ. CDR3 length: 20 amino acids. CDR3 protein: CASSLAGNRGLGSGANVLTF. The CDR3 nucleotides read TGCGCCAGCAGCTTGGCCGGAAACAGGGGGCTTGGATCTGGGGCCAACGTCCTGACTTTC. The full variable domain, completed using reference TRBV5-1 and TRBJ2-6, is KAGVTQTPRYLIKTRGQQVTLSCSPISGHRSVSWYQQTPGQGLQFLFEYFSETQRNKGNFPGRFSGRQFSNSRSEMNVSTLELGDSALYLCASSLAGNRGLGSGANVLTFGAGSRLTVL.

The chain links TRBV27 to TRBJ1-5, with TRBD1 matching 11 bases. V trimming: 9 bases; J trimming: 7 bases; junction bases outside the gene matches: 8. The CDR3 loop spans 14 amino acids. Germline V gene sequence: CDR1 MNHEY, CDR2 SMNVEV (reference sequence). DNA for the CDR3: TGTGCCAGTCGCCCGGGACAGGGGGTACAGCCCCAGCATTTT. Protein: CASRPGQGVQPQHF.

This chain connects TRBV6-1 to TRBJ2-5; no definite D call. CDR1 and CDR2 from the germline V gene are MNHNS and SASEGT. With 8 bases removed from V and 1 base from J, the gap between germline ends came to 11 bases. The CDR3 sequence is 13 residues long. The CDR3 nucleotides read TGTGCCAGCCTCGACACCGTCCAAGAGACCCAGTACTTC. Translation gives CASLDTVQETQYF.

The gene calls are TRBV6-1 and TRBJ2-3; no firm D call. V was trimmed by 6 bases and J by 5 bases, leaving 15 bases between them. This CDR3 spans 14 amino acids. Per germline, CDR1 MNHNS and CDR2 SASEGT. CDR3 coding DNA: TGTGCCAGCAGCTGGGGTGGGGTTCAAGATACGCAGTATTTT. It encodes CASSWGGVQDTQYF.

The chain employs TRBV4-2 and TRBJ2-3, with 7 bases that match TRBD2. The ends lost 1 base at V and 1 base at J; junction bases unmatched: 2. The CDR3 extends over 15 amino acids. CDR1 and CDR2 (germline): LGHNA, YNFKEQ. CDR3 amino acids: CASSQGGSGTDTQYF. The CDR3 DNA is TGTGCCAGCAGCCAAGGCGGGAGTGGCACAGATACGCAGTATTTT.

This chain links TRBV5-1 with TRBJ1-1; no clear D gene. Germline V CDR1 and CDR2: SGHRS, YFSETQ. The germline V and J ends were trimmed by 3 bases and 1 base, with 10 bases remaining between them. CDR3 length: 14 amino acids. CDR3 DNA sequence: TGCGCCAGCAGCTCTGTAGCATCGAACACTGAAGCTTTCTTT. As protein: CASSSVASNTEAFF. Supplemented by reference TRBV5-1 and TRBJ1-1, the full variable domain reads KAGVTQTPRYLIKTRGQQVTLSCSPISGHRSVSWYQQTPGQGLQFLFEYFSETQRNKGNFPGRFSGRQFSNSRSEMNVSTLELGDSALYLCASSSVASNTEAFFGQGTRLTVV.

The J gene is TRBJ1-5, the V gene TRBV30, with 8 bases that match TRBD1. V was clipped by 5 bases and J by 5 bases; unmatched bases: 2. The CDR3 contains 12 residues. The germline gives CDR1 GTSNPN, CDR2 SVGIG (reference sequence). CDR3 residues: CAWGQGDQPQHF. The CDR3 DNA follows: TGTGCCTGGGGACAGGGCGATCAGCCCCAGCATTTT.

A note on this clone: Possible read error: a much larger clone is one base away. This chain connects TRBV2 to TRBJ1-4; maybe TRBD1 (5 bases). The CDR3 extends over 15 amino acids. From germline, CDR1 is SNHLY and CDR2 FYNNEI. In DNA form, the CDR3 reads TGTGTCAGCAGTGAAACCAAGGGGCGGGGTGAAAAACTGTTTTTT. This sequence encodes CVSSETKGRGEKLFF.

V is TRBV6-1 and J is TRBJ2-5; either TRBD1 or TRBD2 may fit D (5 bases each). V shed 8 bases and J shed 4 bases, with 20 bases lying between them. The CDR3 is 15 amino acids. Germline V gene sequence: CDR1 MNHNS, CDR2 SASEGT. The CDR3: CASVRGDPKAETQYF. The CDR3 bases are TGTGCCAGCGTGAGGGGTGACCCTAAGGCAGAGACCCAGTACTTC.

The gene calls are TRBV7-8 and TRBJ2-7; TRBD2 matches at 11 bases. Germline trimming cut 4 bases from V and 1 base from J; bases unmatched to any gene: 9. The CDR3 is made up of 17 amino acids. Germline V lookup: CDR1 SGHVS, CDR2 FQNEAQ. The CDR3 spells CASSSNLGLAESYEQYF. The CDR3 DNA reads TGTGCCAGCAGCTCCAATTTGGGACTAGCGGAATCCTACGAGCAGTACTTC.

The genes are TRBV10-3 and TRBJ2-5; D remains unclear. The CDR3 totals 14 residues. V dropped 3 bases and J dropped 1 base, with 9 bases sitting between them. Germline CDR1 and CDR2: ENHRY and SYGVKD. This CDR3 reads CAISDSRAQETQYF. The CDR3 DNA follows: TGTGCCATCAGTGATAGTCGCGCCCAAGAGACCCAGTACTTC.

CDR3 protein: CASSKGRDRNYEQYF. CDR3 in DNA: TGTGCCAGTAGTAAGGGGAGGGACAGAAACTACGAGCAGTACTTC. The J gene is TRBJ2-7, the V gene TRBV19, with D perhaps assigned TRBD1 or TRBD2 (7 bases each). The CDR3 totals 15 residues. Looked up from germline, CDR1 is LNHDA and CDR2 is SQIVND (reference sequence). Trimming removed 4 bases from V and 3 bases from J, with 16 bases in between.

The J gene is TRBJ2-1, the V gene TRBV30; D assignment may be TRBD1 or TRBD2 (6 bases each). There are 11 residues in the CDR3. Germline V gene data show CDR1 as GTSNPN and CDR2 as SVGIG (reference sequence). V was trimmed by 1 base and J by 14 bases, leaving 12 bases between them. The CDR3 region is CAWSGGAREFF. The DNA of the CDR3 is TGTGCCTGGAGTGGGGGGGCCAGGGAGTTCTTC.

The rearrangement links TRBV2 to TRBJ1-5; tentative D call: TRBD1 (5 bases). Between the trimmed V and J ends, which lost 4 bases and 7 bases, there was a span of 14 bases. Germline V gene data show CDR1 as SNHLY and CDR2 as FYNNEI. The CDR3 is 14 residues long. The chain's CDR3 is CASSVGSGDQPQHF. CDR3 bases: TGTGCCAGCAGTGTGGGTTCCGGGGACCAGCCCCAGCATTTT.

This sequence joins TRBV19 and TRBJ2-7, with D perhaps TRBD1 (6 bases). The CDR3 totals 14 residues. Germline values: CDR1 LNHDA, CDR2 SQIVND (reference sequence). The ends were cut back, 7 bases at V and 2 bases at J, with 15 bases in the middle. CDR3 protein: CASTPTGSTYEQYF. CDR3 bases: TGTGCCAGTACCCCAACAGGGTCCACCTACGAGCAGTACTTC. Using reference TRBV19 and TRBJ2-7 for the parts outside the CDR3, the full variable domain is DGGITQSPKYLFRKEGQNVTLSCEQNLNHDAMYWYRQDPGQGLRLIYYSQIVNDFQKGDIAEGYSVSREKKESFPLTVTSAQKNPTAFYLCASTPTGSTYEQYFGPGTRLTVT.

The chain has TRBV6-5 and TRBJ1-1, with a weak D call TRBD1 (6 bases). The CDR3 covers 14 residues. V shed 6 bases and J shed 4 bases, with 15 bases lying between them. The germline CDR1 and CDR2 sequences are MNHEY and SVGAGI. Here the CDR3 DNA reads TGTGCCAGCAGGGCGGGGGGCGCGGCCACTGAAGCTTTCTTT. Encoded protein: CASRAGGAATEAFF.

CDR3 bases: TGTGCCAGCAGCCTACTAATACAGGAAAACACCGGGGAGCTGTTTTTT. Its translation is CASSLLIQENTGELFF. This chain joins TRBV7-9 and TRBJ2-2; tentatively, D is TRBD1 (5 bases). The CDR3 has 16 residues. CDR1 is SEHNR, CDR2 FQNEAQ, per germline (reference sequence). Trimming took 5 bases from V and 2 from J, leaving 15 bases between them.

The V call is TRBV30, the J call TRBJ1-2, with 9 bases matching TRBD1. With V trimmed by 2 bases and J by 4 bases, 2 bases remained unmatched. This CDR3 is 13 amino acids long. Germline V CDR1 and CDR2: GTSNPN, SVGIG (reference sequence). Written as DNA, the CDR3 is TGTGCCTGGAGTTCGGACAGGGGCTATGGCTACACCTTC. Translation: CAWSSDRGYGYTF.

With regard to this clone: One end of the junction does not line up with germline, which may come from a read error. In DNA form, the CDR3 reads TGTGCCAGCAGCTTTGACAGGGGAAAAAACATTCAGTACTTC. Its translation is CASSFDRGKNIQYF. The rearrangement uses TRBV5-1 and TRBJ2-4; 8 nucleotides agree with TRBD1. The CDR3 extends over 14 amino acids. Germline loops: CDR1 SGHRS, CDR2 YFSETQ.

This clone was detected once. This chain uses TRBV5-1 with TRBJ2-1, with a weak D call TRBD1 (6 bases). The CDR3 is made up of 13 amino acids. From germline, CDR1 is SGHRS and CDR2 YFSETQ. The V gene lost 4 bases and the J gene lost 8 bases, with 13 bases spanning the gap. CDR3 coding DNA: TGCGCCAGCAGCCTCGACAGGCTGGATGAGCAGTTCTTC. Protein product: CASSLDRLDEQFF.

This clone has more than one count but fewer than ten. The V and J genes are TRBV7-2 and TRBJ2-1, with 8 bases identical to TRBD2. There are 15 residues in the CDR3. Germline V gene data show CDR1 as SGHTA and CDR2 as FQGNSA. V shed 1 base and J 4 bases; nucleotides not matched to a gene: 3. The CDR3 nucleotides read TGTGCCAGCAGCTTAGAAACTAGCGGTTACAATGAGCAGTTCTTC. As protein: CASSLETSGYNEQFF. Full variable domain (remainder filled in from reference TRBV7-2 and TRBJ2-1): GAGVSQSPSNKVTEKGKDVELRCDPISGHTALYWYRQSLGQGLEFLIYFQGNSAPDKSGLPSDRFSAERTGGSVSTLTIQRTQQEDSAVYLCASSLETSGYNEQFFGPGTRLTVL.